This T cell receptor beta chain is from a study of PD-1 blockade in mismatch repair-deficient tumors. CDR1 and CDR2 from the germline V gene are SGHRS and YFSETQ. The junction had 3 bases not matched to a gene; V was cut back by 4 bases and J by 1 base. The CDR3 spans 14 residues. Assay used: immunoSEQ multiplex PCR; TCRdb lists only in-frame clones, some missing. The sample lists some 97,000 clones, 82% occurring once. V usage is TRBV5-1 and J usage is TRBJ1-1; TRBD1 matches 8 bases. This material consisted of peripheral blood, taken approximately 35 weeks after starting pembrolizumab. The receptor was derived from an adult with mismatch repair-deficient cancer. The CDR3 protein is CASSRTGTNTEAFF. The CDR3 DNA follows: TGCGCCAGCAGCAGGACAGGGACGAACACTGAAGCTTTCTTT.